The 18 T cell receptor beta chains given below trace back to one sample, sequenced in a study of response to subunit inactivated influenza vaccine. One entry per CDR3 protein, called by TCRdb with MiXCR from the RT-PCR reads. The table shows about 780,000 distinct CDR3 sequences, with about a fifth occurring only once. Sequenced here: PBMCs from blood, sampled roughly 5 days after vaccination. The receptors were gathered from a man aged 50 to 59 who received an inactivated influenza vaccine.

This clonotype was detected once. The CDR3 does not close with the conserved phenylalanine or tryptophan, likely indicating a read error. The chain is built from TRBV7-6 and TRBJ2-1, with D perhaps being TRBD1 or TRBD2 (5 bases each). The CDR3 covers 14 residues. Trimming left V 5 bases short and J 4 bases short, with 12 bases between. Germline values: CDR1 SGHVS, CDR2 FNYEAQ. The CDR3 DNA reads TGTGCCAGCAGCCCCCCGGGGCATTACAATGAGCAGTTCCTC. Translation: CASSPPGHYNEQFL.

The chain employs TRBV28 and TRBJ1-1; a possible D gene is TRBD1 (5 bases). The CDR3 is 12 residues long. Trimming took 6 bases from V and 6 from J, leaving 11 bases between them. The V gene's germline CDR1 is MDHEN and CDR2 SYDVKM. CDR3 residues: CASRVSGAEAFF. The CDR3 DNA reads as TGTGCCAGCAGGGTATCGGGGGCTGAAGCTTTCTTT.

This clonotype was detected only once. One junction end disagrees with the germline gene, perhaps due to a read error. The chain uses TRBV10-3 and TRBJ1-6, with D perhaps TRBD1 (5 bases). Germline-derived CDR1 and CDR2 are ENHRY and SYGVKD. The CDR3 contains 14 residues. CDR3 coding DNA: TGTGCCTTCAGGGCGGGACGGGAAAATTCACCCCTCCACTTT. It encodes CAFRAGRENSPLHF.

The J gene is TRBJ2-3, the V gene TRBV20-1, with 8 positions matching TRBD2. Germline V gene lookup returns CDR1 DFQATT and CDR2 SNEGSKA (reference sequence). The CDR3 loop spans 13 amino acids. Germline trimming cut 6 bases from V and 6 bases from J; bases unmatched to any gene: 8. The CDR3 here is CSALAGPGDTQYF. The DNA of the CDR3 is TGCAGTGCCTTAGCGGGACCTGGCGATACGCAGTATTTT.

This clonotype showed up just a few times. V and J are TRBV5-1 and TRBJ1-1; no clear D gene. Trimming shortened V by 6 bases and J by 4 bases, and 25 bases separated the two germline ends. This CDR3 is 17 amino acids long. Germline V CDR1 and CDR2: SGHRS, YFSETQ. The CDR3 protein is CASTPGGTGLRSTEAFF. Here the CDR3 DNA reads TGCGCCAGCACCCCGGGAGGAACCGGTCTTCGAAGCACTGAAGCTTTCTTT.

This clonotype was recorded many times. The chain joins TRBV12-3 or TRBV12-4 to TRBJ1-5; no clear D. This CDR3 is 14 amino acids long. V was cut by 4 bases and J by 1 base, with 8 bases left in between. The CDR3 reads CASSWGGSNQPQHF. CDR3 in DNA: TGTGCCAGCAGTTGGGGAGGGAGCAATCAGCCCCAGCATTTT.

There are a few counts of this clonotype. The CDR3 loop reads CATSSTPDSNGELFF. In DNA form, the CDR3 reads TGTGCCACCAGCAGTACACCGGACAGTAACGGGGAGCTGTTTTTT. This sequence joins TRBV15 and TRBJ2-2; D may be TRBD1 (6 bases). The V gene's germline CDR1 is LNHNV and CDR2 YYDKDF (reference sequence). This CDR3 has 15 amino acids. Deletions cut 3 bases from V and 7 bases from J, with 15 bases between.

The V gene is TRBV6-2 or TRBV6-3, the J gene TRBJ1-6, with TRBD1 matching 8 bases. This CDR3 is built from 15 residues. Per germline, CDR1 MNHEY and CDR2 SVGEGT. The trim removed 6 bases at V and 7 bases at J, leaving 8 bases unmatched. The CDR3 here is CASRPRGQGNSPLHF. In nucleotides, the CDR3 is TGTGCCAGCAGACCCCGAGGACAGGGAAATTCACCCCTCCACTTT.

This sequence joins TRBV15 and TRBJ2-7; D gene uncertain. Trimming shortened V by 0 bases and J by 0 bases, and 12 bases separated the two germline ends. Germline CDR1 is LNHNV and CDR2 is YYDKDF (reference sequence). The CDR3 runs to 16 residues. CDR3: CATSRDGIQSSYEQYF. The CDR3, as DNA: TGTGCCACCAGCAGAGATGGAATCCAGAGCTCCTACGAGCAGTACTTC.

A few counts support this clonotype. The chain links TRBV5-1 to TRBJ2-1; D not resolved. This CDR3 has 14 residues. V was pared by 0 bases and J by 6 bases, with 10 bases between. Germline V CDR1 and CDR2: SGHRS, YFSETQ. CDR3 sequence (DNA): TGCGCCAGCAGCTTGGGGGCCAGGACCAATGAGCAGTTCTTC. The encoded protein is CASSLGARTNEQFF.

The V gene is TRBV5-1, the J gene TRBJ2-3; D not certain. Germline loops: CDR1 SGHRS, CDR2 YFSETQ. V lost 0 bases, J lost 4 bases, and 12 bases lay in between. This CDR3 comprises 15 residues. The CDR3 bases are TGCGCCAGCAGCTTGGAGGGAAGGAAATCAGATACGCAGTATTTT. It yields the protein CASSLEGRKSDTQYF.

The rearrangement joins TRBV27 to TRBJ2-7; 9 bases align to TRBD1. The CDR3 consists of 14 residues. Per germline, CDR1 MNHEY and CDR2 SMNVEV (reference sequence). Germline trimming cut 4 bases from V and 3 bases from J; bases unmatched to any gene: 4. The CDR3 nucleotides read TGTGCCAGCAGTTCATGGGACAGGGTCTACGAGCAGTACTTC. This codes for CASSSWDRVYEQYF.

The V call is TRBV2, the J call TRBJ1-4; TRBD1 matches at 7 bases. The CDR3 loop spans 13 amino acids. The germline gives CDR1 SNHLY, CDR2 FYNNEI. V was pared by 8 bases and J by 2 bases, with 2 bases of the junction left unmatched. CDR3 amino acids: CASSGQTNEKLFF. The DNA of the CDR3 is TGTGCCAGCTCGGGACAGACTAATGAAAAACTGTTTTTT.

Turning to this clonotype: A much larger clone differs by one base, so this may be a read error. The V and J genes are TRBV12-3 or TRBV12-4 and TRBJ2-7; D is undetermined. V shed 3 bases and J shed 7 bases, with 10 bases lying between them. This CDR3 spans 12 amino acids. The CDR3 spells CASSFQLEEQYF. DNA for the CDR3: TGTGCCAGCAGTTTCCAACTCGAGGAGCAGTACTTC.

This clonotype occurred a few times. The CDR3 is CASSQPTSGGAVDTQYF. CDR3 nucleotides: TGTGCCAGCAGCCAACCGACTAGCGGGGGGGCGGTAGATACGCAGTATTTT. V gene TRBV4-2 combines with J gene TRBJ2-3; the match to TRBD2 covers 14 bases. J was trimmed by 5 bases and V by 2 bases; bases with no gene match: 6. The CDR3 length is 17 residues. In germline, CDR1 is LGHNA, CDR2 YNFKEQ.

This clonotype occurred a few times. The chain uses TRBV7-6 and TRBJ2-3; 7 nucleotides align to TRBD2. The CDR3 length is 15 residues. Germline CDR1 reads SGHVS; CDR2 reads FNYEAQ. The V segment lost 4 bases and the J segment 7 bases; nucleotides outside the gene matches: 11. CDR3 protein: CASSSLGGWSNTQYF. The CDR3 nucleotides read TGTGCCAGCAGCTCCCTCGGGGGGTGGTCGAATACGCAGTATTTT. Full variable domain (remainder filled in from reference TRBV7-6 and TRBJ2-3): GAGVSQSPRYKVTKRGQDVALRCDPISGHVSLYWYRQALGQGPEFLTYFNYEAQQDKSGLPNDRFSAERPEGSISTLTIQRTEQRDSAMYRCASSSLGGWSNTQYFGPGTRLTVL.

The V and J genes are TRBV5-1 and TRBJ1-2; 9 bases map to TRBD1. With V trimmed by 4 bases and J by 6 bases, 4 bases remained unmatched. Per the germline V gene, CDR1 is SGHRS and CDR2 is YFSETQ. The CDR3 is 13 amino acids. The CDR3 sequence is CASSDGTGNGYTF. For the CDR3, the DNA is TGCGCCAGCAGCGACGGGACAGGGAATGGCTACACCTTC.

The chain recombines TRBV7-2 with TRBJ2-1; D possibly corresponds to TRBD2 (6 bases). Germline-derived CDR1 and CDR2 are SGHTA and FQGNSA. The V and J ends lost 2 bases and 1 base respectively, with 12 bases between them. This CDR3 comprises 16 residues. CDR3 coding DNA: TGTGCCAGCAGCTTAAGGTCGGGAGCGTCCTACAATGAGCAGTTCTTC. This encodes CASSLRSGASYNEQFF. Filled out from reference TRBV7-2 and TRBJ2-1, the complete variable domain reads GAGVSQSPSNKVTEKGKDVELRCDPISGHTALYWYRQSLGQGLEFLIYFQGNSAPDKSGLPSDRFSAERTGGSVSTLTIQRTQQEDSAVYLCASSLRSGASYNEQFFGPGTRLTVL.